This T cell receptor (beta chain) is drawn from a study of blood T cell repertoires in COVID-19. At the level of the study: Italy, Spain and the United States were the sources of the convalescent and acute COVID-19 samples.

The ends were cut back, 3 bases at V and 8 bases at J, with 12 bases in the middle. This CDR3 comprises 13 residues. The germline V gene encodes CDR1 LNHNV and CDR2 YYDKDF (reference sequence). Sequencing was performed with immunoSEQ multiplex PCR; in TCRdb, only in-frame clones are kept and a portion is missing. The top ten clones hold approximately 7.1% of a sample with a few thousand clones, 90% to 95% of them seen once. The chain has TRBV15 and TRBJ2-3; D is possibly TRBD1 (6 bases). This TCR came from a man aged 45-60 years with active COVID-19. Sequences were obtained from peripheral blood. DNA for the CDR3: TGTGCCACCAGCAGCCGACAGGCCTTTACGCAGTATTTT. This codes for CATSSRQAFTQYF. Filled out from reference TRBV15 and TRBJ2-3, the complete variable domain reads DAMVIQNPRYQVTQFGKPVTLSCSQTLNHNVMYWYQQKSSQAPKLLFHYYDKDFNNEADTPDNFQSRRPNTSFCFLDIRSPGLGDTAMYLCATSSRQAFTQYFGPGTRLTVL.